This section outlines one TCR beta chain sequence together with its context. Its antigen is unknown. This CDR3 has 11 amino acids. In germline, CDR1 is MNHNS, CDR2 SASEGT. V lost 1 base and J 7 bases, leaving 3 bases between the germline ends. The entry originates in a study of T cells in Graves' hyperthyroidism and ophthalmopathy. Study observations and caveats: By a 13 V-J model, ophthalmopathy was set apart from stable hyperthyroidism.

Researchers defined stable Graves' hyperthyroidism as no ophthalmopathy progression within 18 months. Uncontrolled infection, other autoimmune disease, pregnancy and lactation each barred patients from inclusion. Orbital computed tomography, thyroid ultrasound, serum thyroxine and TRAb, and clinical symptoms together informed the diagnoses. It was RNA transcripts that yielded the amplified TCR beta CDR3 regions. HTBI primers were the set used in a first-round RT-PCR of the TCR CDR3. TCRdb itself ran the multiplex PCR reads through MiXCR, one entry per CDR3 protein. Here the sample spans around 200,000 distinct CDR3 sequences, around 17% being singletons.

The sample taken for sequencing was blood. The gene calls are TRBV6-1 and TRBJ2-3; D gene uncertain. This clonotype was sampled from a man aged 35 to 55 with Graves' hyperthyroidism. The CDR3 loop is CASSEGNTQYF. The CDR3 nucleotides read TGTGCCAGCAGTGAAGGGAATACGCAGTATTTT.